The 23 T cell receptor beta chains below were found in one sample sequenced in a study of blood T cell repertoires in COVID-19. Repertoires were generated with immunoSEQ multiplex PCR, while TCRdb's copy carries only in-frame clones and drops some. Among approximately 300,000 clones listed, around 90% were seen once. The sample comprised PBMCs or T cells enriched from blood (not recorded which). These receptors were obtained from a man aged 55 to 70 who had recovered from COVID-19.

The chain is built from TRBV28 and TRBJ1-5; D gene uncertain. The V gene's germline CDR1 is MDHEN and CDR2 SYDVKM. V was pared by 2 bases and J by 0 bases, with 8 bases between. The CDR3 extends over 15 amino acids. DNA for the CDR3: TGTGCCAGCAGTTTAGGCCAGATTAGCAATCAGCCCCAGCATTTT. Residues: CASSLGQISNQPQHF.

The gene calls are TRBV23-1 and TRBJ2-7; weak D call: TRBD1 (6 bases). TRBV23-1 is labeled an ORF, and its function is uncertain. The CDR3 is 17 residues long. The V and J ends lost 8 bases and 0 bases respectively, with 23 bases between them. CDR3 loop: CASGPEKARGPSYEQYF. The CDR3 DNA reads TGCGCCAGCGGACCCGAAAAGGCCAGGGGACCCTCCTACGAGCAGTACTTC.

V usage is TRBV5-4 and J usage is TRBJ2-1, with TRBD2 as a possible D gene (5 bases). Germline V gene data show CDR1 as SGHNT and CDR2 as YYREEE (reference sequence). This CDR3 comprises 14 residues. Between the trimmed V and J ends, which lost 3 bases and 6 bases, there was a span of 13 bases. As DNA, the CDR3 is TGTGCCAGCAGCTCCCCAGTAGCGACCAATGAGCAGTTCTTC. It translates to CASSSPVATNEQFF. Using reference TRBV5-4 and TRBJ2-1 for the parts outside the CDR3, the full variable domain is ETGVTQSPTHLIKTRGQQVTLRCSSQSGHNTVSWYQQALGQGPQFIFQYYREEENGRGNFPPRFSGLQFPNYSSELNVNALELDDSALYLCASSSPVATNEQFFGPGTRLTVL.

This chain links TRBV7-2 with TRBJ2-1; D is uncertain. The CDR3 extends over 12 amino acids. The germline gives CDR1 SGHTA, CDR2 FQGNSA. V lost 5 bases and J 5 bases, leaving 7 bases between the germline ends. CDR3 bases: TGTGCCAGCAGCCCCTATAACAATGAGCAGTTCTTC. Translation: CASSPYNNEQFF.

This clone came up once. This chain connects TRBV7-3 to TRBJ2-1, with 8 bases matching TRBD2. The CDR3 has 18 residues. V was pared by 4 bases and J by 8 bases, with 19 bases of the junction left unmatched. Per germline, CDR1 SGHTA and CDR2 FQGTGA. The DNA of the CDR3 is TGTGCCAGCAGCTCCGGGGCAGATAGCGGGATTCCACCCCATGAGCAGTTCTTC. Translation gives CASSSGADSGIPPHEQFF.

The V call is TRBV27, the J call TRBJ2-1; 8 nucleotides match TRBD1. Germline CDR1 reads MNHEY; CDR2 reads SMNVEV (reference sequence). The CDR3 runs to 14 residues. Unmatched junction bases numbered 5, after V lost 2 bases and J lost 8 bases. In DNA, the CDR3 is TGTGCCAGCAGTTTAGGGACAGGAAGGGATGAGCAGTTCTTC. It specifies CASSLGTGRDEQFF.

The V call is TRBV15, the J call TRBJ2-7; 7 nucleotides match TRBD2. The CDR3 consists of 14 residues. V was pared by 0 bases and J by 7 bases, with 6 bases of the junction left unmatched. Germline V gene lookup returns CDR1 LNHNV and CDR2 YYDKDF (reference sequence). For the CDR3, the DNA is TGTGCCACCAGCAGAGAAGGGAGGGCGCTGGAGCAGTACTTC. Translation: CATSREGRALEQYF.

The gene calls are TRBV19 and TRBJ2-2, with no clear D. Trimming cost V 6 bases and J 5 bases, with 13 bases left between them. The CDR3 length is 14 residues. Germline V gene lookup returns CDR1 LNHDA and CDR2 SQIVND (reference sequence). The CDR3 protein is CASRLRRRTGELFF. DNA for the CDR3: TGTGCCAGTAGGCTAAGGAGAAGAACCGGGGAGCTGTTTTTT. The variable domain in full, completed from reference TRBV19 and TRBJ2-2, reads DGGITQSPKYLFRKEGQNVTLSCEQNLNHDAMYWYRQDPGQGLRLIYYSQIVNDFQKGDIAEGYSVSREKKESFPLTVTSAQKNPTAFYLCASRLRRRTGELFFGEGSRLTVL.

On this clone: The same CDR3 is also encoded by other DNA sequences in this sample. CDR3 DNA: TGTGCCAGCAGCGTTGACAGGGGGCCCTACGAGCAGTACTTC. It codes for CASSVDRGPYEQYF. J is TRBJ2-7 and V is TRBV9, with 10 bases fitting TRBD1. Unmatched junction bases numbered 1, after V lost 2 bases and J lost 2 bases. Germline assignment: CDR1 SGDLS and CDR2 YYNGEE. This CDR3 spans 14 amino acids.

In this sample, this clone turned up a few times. This chain joins TRBV24-1 and TRBJ1-3; 8 bases are shared with TRBD1. V shed 5 bases, J shed 7 bases, and the junction held 6 bases outside the gene matches. Germline-derived CDR1 and CDR2 are KGHDR and SFDVKD. The CDR3 has 14 amino acids. This CDR3 reads CATSASGQGNTIYF. In nucleotides, the CDR3 is TGTGCCACCAGTGCTTCCGGACAGGGTAACACCATATATTTT.

This clone was seen a single time. The rearrangement uses TRBV7-2 and TRBJ2-7; D is undetermined. Germline V CDR1 and CDR2: SGHTA, FQGNSA. Deletions cut 2 bases from V and 3 bases from J, with 11 bases between. This CDR3 is built from 14 residues. The CDR3 nucleotides are TGTGCCAGCAGCTTACAGTTCCTTGACTACGAGCAGTACTTC. Translating it yields CASSLQFLDYEQYF.

CDR3 nucleotide sequence: TGTGCCAGCAGTTTATACGGGACAAGGGGCTCCTACGAGCAGTACTTC. Protein product: CASSLYGTRGSYEQYF. The gene calls are TRBV28 and TRBJ2-7, with a possible D match to TRBD1 (6 bases). The V end lost 1 base, the J end lost 0 bases, and 13 bases lay between the germline ends. Germline-derived CDR1 and CDR2 are MDHEN and SYDVKM. This CDR3 has 16 amino acids.

This chain uses TRBV29-1 with TRBJ1-2, with D perhaps matching TRBD1 (5 bases). The V end lost 8 bases, the J end lost 4 bases, and 17 bases lay between the germline ends. In germline, CDR1 is SQVTM, CDR2 ANQGSEA. CDR3 size: 13 residues. CDR3 region: CSSSGGATYGYTF. CDR3 coding DNA: TGCAGCTCCAGCGGCGGGGCGACCTATGGCTACACCTTC.

This chain connects TRBV6-5 to TRBJ1-2, with a tentative D call TRBD1 (5 bases). Trimming took off 6 bases at V and 4 bases at J, with 9 bases between the two ends. There are 12 residues in the CDR3. CDR1 and CDR2 (germline): MNHEY, SVGAGI. CDR3 nucleotide sequence: TGTGCCAGCAGGACAGTTGCCTATGGCTACACCTTC. Residues: CASRTVAYGYTF.

This chain uses TRBV6-2 or TRBV6-3 with TRBJ1-5, with D unresolved. V was cut by 2 bases and J by 7 bases, with 12 bases left in between. The CDR3 totals 14 residues. Germline V gene lookup returns CDR1 MNHEY and CDR2 SVGEGT. In nucleotides, the CDR3 is TGTGCCAGCAGTTACCGAGGGCCTGGGCAGCCCCAGCATTTT. Protein product: CASSYRGPGQPQHF.

In this sample, this clone turned up once. The J gene is TRBJ2-1, the V gene TRBV3-1 (or the pseudogene TRBV3-2), with 10 positions matching TRBD2. V lost 4 bases to trimming and J lost 7 bases; unmatched junction nucleotides: 7. Germline V CDR1 and CDR2: LGHDT, YNNKEL (reference sequence). The CDR3 has 15 residues. CDR3 loop: CASSPIAGGGNEQFF. The CDR3 DNA is TGTGCCAGCAGCCCGATAGCGGGAGGAGGGAATGAGCAGTTCTTC.

This rearrangement joins TRBV9 to TRBJ2-1; D unclear. Germline V gives CDR1 SGDLS, CDR2 YYNGEE. Between the trimmed V and J ends, which lost 0 bases and 1 base, there was a span of 8 bases. CDR3 length: 15 residues. CDR3: CASSVAPGSYNEQFF. The DNA for the CDR3 is TGTGCCAGCAGCGTAGCGCCCGGGTCCTACAATGAGCAGTTCTTC. Supplemented by reference TRBV9 and TRBJ2-1, the full variable domain reads DSGVTQTPKHLITATGQRVTLRCSPRSGDLSVYWYQQSLDQGLQFLIQYYNGEERAKGNILERFSAQQFPDLHSELNLSSLELGDSALYFCASSVAPGSYNEQFFGPGTRLTVL.

This clone showed up just once. The J gene is TRBJ1-1, the V gene TRBV12-5; D not resolved. The CDR3 has 15 residues. Trimming took 0 bases from V and 10 from J, leaving 18 bases between them. Germline lookup yields CDR1 LGHNT and CDR2 FRNRAP. CDR3 DNA: TGTGCTAGTGGTTTGGTACCCGACTTCCCCAGTAGAGCTTTCTTT. It specifies CASGLVPDFPSRAFF. The full variable domain, with the rest looked up from reference TRBV12-5 and TRBJ1-1, is DARVTQTPRHKVTEMGQEVTMRCQPILGHNTVFWYRQTMMQGLELLAYFRNRAPLDDSGMPKDRFSAEMPDATLATLKIQPSEPRDSAVYFCASGLVPDFPSRAFFGQGTRLTVV.

As for this clone: The same CDR3 is also encoded by other DNA sequences in this sample. The chain has TRBV6-5 and TRBJ1-1, with no clear D. The CDR3 spans 13 residues. Trimming took 2 bases from V and 3 from J, leaving 7 bases between them. Per the germline V gene, CDR1 is MNHEY and CDR2 is SVGAGI. The CDR3 bases are TGTGCCAGCAGTTACGGGCAGTACACTGAAGCTTTCTTT. Translated, it gives CASSYGQYTEAFF.

The chain couples TRBV6-5 to TRBJ1-2, with 7 bases that match TRBD1. Germline CDR1 MNHEY, CDR2 SVGAGI. The CDR3 runs 14 residues. V lost 5 bases and J lost 2; bases outside the gene matches: 5. The CDR3 nucleotides are TGTGCCAGCAGTCGACAGGGACGAAACTATGGCTACACCTTC. This encodes CASSRQGRNYGYTF.

V and J are TRBV4-2 and TRBJ2-7; possible D gene TRBD2, 6 bases. Germline CDR1 is LGHNA and CDR2 is YNFKEQ. With 1 base removed from V and 2 bases from J, the gap between germline ends came to 12 bases. This CDR3 comprises 15 residues. The CDR3 loop is CASSQVRGAPYEQYF. CDR3 bases: TGTGCCAGCAGCCAAGTCCGCGGGGCTCCCTACGAGCAGTACTTC.

The J gene is TRBJ2-3, the V gene TRBV19, with 7 bases identical to TRBD1. The CDR3 has 16 amino acids. Germline lookup yields CDR1 LNHDA and CDR2 SQIVND (reference sequence). The trim removed 5 bases at V and 0 bases at J, leaving 8 bases unmatched. The CDR3 DNA reads as TGTGCCAGTAGTCGGTGGACAGGAACGAGCACAGATACGCAGTATTTT. Protein sequence: CASSRWTGTSTDTQYF.

This clone occurred once. The chain combines TRBV15 with TRBJ2-6; 7 bases are a match to TRBD1. CDR1 and CDR2 (germline): LNHNV, YYDKDF (reference sequence). CDR3 length: 16 residues. The junction had 6 bases not matched to a gene; V was cut back by 3 bases and J by 4 bases. In DNA form, the CDR3 reads TGTGCCACCAGCAGTGGACAGGTTTCAGGGGCCAACGTCCTGACTTTC. Its protein is CATSSGQVSGANVLTF. The full variable domain, completed using reference TRBV15 and TRBJ2-6, is DAMVIQNPRYQVTQFGKPVTLSCSQTLNHNVMYWYQQKSSQAPKLLFHYYDKDFNNEADTPDNFQSRRPNTSFCFLDIRSPGLGDTAMYLCATSSGQVSGANVLTFGAGSRLTVL.